The 32 T cell receptor beta chains below come from one sample, sequenced in a study of T cell changes during pregnancy in multiple sclerosis. The protocol was immunoSEQ multiplex PCR, while the TCRdb copy is restricted to in-frame clones and leaves out a portion. The sample lists approximately 61,000 clones; approximately 88% were seen once. This sample comprised peripheral blood, obtained in the first trimester of pregnancy. These receptors all stem from a female donor with multiple sclerosis, enrolled in a pregnancy study.

The V gene is TRBV19, the J gene TRBJ1-1; 7 positions match TRBD1. The CDR3 runs 14 residues. Germline CDR1 is LNHDA and CDR2 is SQIVND (reference sequence). The ends lost 1 base at V and 2 bases at J; junction bases unmatched: 1. CDR3 protein: CASSIGQGNTEAFF. CDR3 nucleotides: TGTGCCAGTAGTATAGGACAGGGTAACACTGAAGCTTTCTTT.

The chain joins TRBV5-1 to TRBJ2-7, with 9 nucleotides matching TRBD2. V trimming: 2 bases; J trimming: 3 bases; junction bases outside the gene matches: 6. The length of the CDR3 is 15 residues. Germline-derived CDR1 and CDR2 are SGHRS and YFSETQ. CDR3 protein: CASSFGASGDYEQYF. The DNA for the CDR3 is TGCGCCAGCAGCTTCGGGGCTAGCGGGGACTACGAGCAGTACTTC.

This clone was detected only a few times. This chain uses TRBV6-4 with TRBJ1-5, with 10 bases that match TRBD1. The CDR3 spans 14 residues. Germline assignment: CDR1 MRHNA and CDR2 SNTAGT. The V and J ends lost 5 bases and 7 bases, in that order; junction bases with no gene match: 5. The CDR3 reads CASSRTGGLQPQHF. For the CDR3, the DNA is TGTGCCAGCAGTAGGACAGGGGGTTTGCAGCCCCAGCATTTT.

Worth noting for this clone: At the DNA level, this CDR3 is encoded by other sequences in the same sample as well. This chain uses TRBV6-4 with TRBJ2-1, with 10 bases that match TRBD2. V lost 6 bases to trimming and J lost 7 bases; unmatched junction nucleotides: 9. The CDR3 length is 15 residues. Looked up from germline, CDR1 is MRHNA and CDR2 is SNTAGT. Written as DNA, the CDR3 is TGTGCCAGCAGCCTTCTAGCGGGAGAGGGGAATGAGCAGTTCTTC. Protein: CASSLLAGEGNEQFF.

The rearrangement joins TRBV7-9 to TRBJ2-5; D not certain. This CDR3 comprises 13 residues. V lost 2 bases and J 5 bases, leaving 9 bases between the germline ends. CDR1 is SEHNR and CDR2 is FQNEAQ in the germline V gene (reference sequence). CDR3 bases: TGTGCCAGCAGCTTATCCGACTTGGAGACCCAGTACTTC. It translates to CASSLSDLETQYF.

V usage is TRBV19 and J usage is TRBJ1-2; D is unresolved. V was clipped by 1 base and J by 3 bases, with 18 bases between them. Germline V gene lookup returns CDR1 LNHDA and CDR2 SQIVND (reference sequence). This CDR3 region has 17 residues. CDR3 in amino acids: CASSIAVRAGDDYGYTF. DNA for the CDR3: TGTGCCAGTAGTATAGCCGTCCGGGCGGGAGATGACTATGGCTACACCTTC.

The V gene is TRBV27, the J gene TRBJ2-1, with D possibly matching TRBD2 (6 bases). Germline V gene data show CDR1 as MNHEY and CDR2 as SMNVEV (reference sequence). The CDR3 is 11 residues long. Trimming left V 2 bases short and J 11 bases short, with 7 bases between. DNA for the CDR3: TGTGCCAGCAGTTTAGCGGGAAAGCAGTTCTTC. Translation: CASSLAGKQFF.

This chain joins TRBV7-9 and TRBJ1-2, with D perhaps TRBD1 (6 bases). The ends were cut back, 5 bases at V and 6 bases at J, with 10 bases in the middle. Germline V gene data show CDR1 as SEHNR and CDR2 as FQNEAQ (reference sequence). The CDR3 covers 12 residues. The CDR3 DNA follows: TGTGCCAGCAGCAGGCAGGGGAATGGCTACACCTTC. Protein product: CASSRQGNGYTF.

The rearrangement joins TRBV14 to TRBJ2-3; weak D call: TRBD2 (5 bases). V gave up 3 bases and J gave up 6 bases, with 16 bases separating them. Germline V lookup: CDR1 SGHDN, CDR2 FVKESK. The CDR3 has 15 amino acids. The CDR3 here is CASSQTARGLDTQYF. The DNA of the CDR3 is TGTGCCAGCAGCCAGACGGCCAGAGGGCTGGATACGCAGTATTTT.

The V gene is TRBV25-1, the J gene TRBJ1-2; D is uncertain. The CDR3 contains 12 residues. V was shortened by 6 bases and J by 2 bases, with 7 bases between the two germline ends. Per the germline V gene, CDR1 is MGHDK and CDR2 is SYGVNS. CDR3 sequence: CASRGGNYGYTF. The CDR3 DNA sequence: TGTGCCAGCAGGGGAGGAAACTATGGCTACACCTTC.

The chain links TRBV29-1 to TRBJ1-1, with a possible D match to TRBD1 (5 bases). Germline lookup yields CDR1 SQVTM and CDR2 ANQGSEA. The V gene lost 3 bases and the J gene lost 6 bases, with 11 bases spanning the gap. The CDR3 totals 12 residues. CDR3: CSVDRVESEAFF. The CDR3 DNA sequence: TGCAGCGTTGACAGGGTGGAATCTGAAGCTTTCTTT.

Only one count was recorded for this clone. The DNA of the CDR3 is TGTGCCATCACCCAGGGGGCGAGCTCCTACGAGCAGTACTTC. Its protein is CAITQGASSYEQYF. This chain joins TRBV10-3 and TRBJ2-7; 8 positions agree with TRBD1. V lost 7 bases to trimming and J lost 0 bases; unmatched junction nucleotides: 5. Germline CDR1 ENHRY, CDR2 SYGVKD. The CDR3 contains 14 residues.

The chain is built from TRBV19 and TRBJ1-1; TRBD1 might be the D (5 bases). Germline CDR1 is LNHDA and CDR2 is SQIVND (reference sequence). The germline V and J ends were trimmed by 1 base and 0 bases, with 15 bases remaining between them. The CDR3 extends over 17 amino acids. The CDR3 nucleotides are TGTGCCAGTAGTATAGCTTTAGTTGGGGGGATGAACACTGAAGCTTTCTTT. Its protein product is CASSIALVGGMNTEAFF.

The rearrangement joins TRBV6-4 to TRBJ1-5, with 9 bases identical to TRBD1. V was clipped by 2 bases and J by 7 bases; unmatched bases: 3. The CDR3 is 14 amino acids. Looked up from germline, CDR1 is MRHNA and CDR2 is SNTAGT. CDR3 amino acids: CASSDGTGTQPQHF. CDR3 nucleotides: TGTGCCAGCAGTGACGGGACAGGGACGCAGCCCCAGCATTTT.

Written as DNA, the CDR3 is TGCAGCGTTGGCCGGACAGGTTTCGGCTACAATGAGCAGTTCTTC. Translated, it gives CSVGRTGFGYNEQFF. The V call is TRBV29-1, the J call TRBJ2-1; 7 bases fit TRBD1. The CDR3 extends over 15 amino acids. CDR1 is SQVTM, CDR2 ANQGSEA, per germline. Trimming removed 4 bases from V and 3 bases from J; junction bases left unmatched: 9.

V gene TRBV12-5 combines with J gene TRBJ2-7; 9 bases line up with TRBD1. J was trimmed by 4 bases and V by 2 bases; bases with no gene match: 18. Germline lookup yields CDR1 LGHNT and CDR2 FRNRAP. CDR3 length: 19 amino acids. The CDR3 sequence is CASGLPYLTGTGNTYEQYF. CDR3 coding DNA: TGTGCTAGTGGTTTGCCCTATTTAACCGGGACAGGGAATACTTACGAGCAGTACTTC.

This sequence joins TRBV19 and TRBJ1-1; 8 bases align to TRBD1. Trimming at V came to 4 bases and at J to 1 base, leaving 2 bases not matched to a gene. The CDR3 length is 14 residues. Germline V gene sequence: CDR1 LNHDA, CDR2 SQIVND (reference sequence). The CDR3 reads CASSRDRRNTEAFF. The CDR3 DNA is TGTGCCAGTAGTAGGGACAGGAGGAACACTGAAGCTTTCTTT.

The chain is built from TRBV28 and TRBJ2-4; D is possibly TRBD1 (6 bases). This CDR3 comprises 14 residues. V lost 2 bases and J 5 bases, leaving 10 bases between the germline ends. CDR1 and CDR2 (germline): MDHEN, SYDVKM. The CDR3 here is CASSLRDNQNIQYF. Written as DNA, the CDR3 is TGTGCCAGCAGTTTAAGGGACAACCAAAACATTCAGTACTTC.

The chain joins TRBV28 to TRBJ1-1, with D perhaps matching TRBD1 (6 bases). CDR3 length: 13 amino acids. Germline V CDR1 and CDR2: MDHEN, SYDVKM. V lost 1 base and J lost 5, with 8 bases in between. Here the CDR3 DNA reads TGTGCCAGCAGTTTATCAGGGGCAACTGAAGCTTTCTTT. It translates to CASSLSGATEAFF.

The chain has TRBV5-1 and TRBJ2-5, with 11 bases matching TRBD2. Germline CDR1 is SGHRS and CDR2 is YFSETQ. Unmatched junction bases numbered 9, after V lost 0 bases and J lost 5 bases. The CDR3 runs 17 residues. The CDR3 here is CASSLGAKTSGSETQYF. CDR3 bases: TGCGCCAGCAGCTTGGGGGCAAAAACTAGCGGGAGTGAGACCCAGTACTTC. The full variable domain, its missing parts supplied by reference TRBV5-1 and TRBJ2-5, is KAGVTQTPRYLIKTRGQQVTLSCSPISGHRSVSWYQQTPGQGLQFLFEYFSETQRNKGNFPGRFSGRQFSNSRSEMNVSTLELGDSALYLCASSLGAKTSGSETQYFGPGTRLLVL.

This clone was seen a few times. The CDR3 DNA is TGTGCCTGGAGAGGGGGCAGGGTGAACACTGAAGCTTTCTTT. It specifies CAWRGGRVNTEAFF. The genes are TRBV30 and TRBJ1-1, with 7 bases that match TRBD1. Per germline, CDR1 GTSNPN and CDR2 SVGIG (reference sequence). With V trimmed by 3 bases and J by 0 bases, 4 bases remained unmatched. The CDR3 consists of 14 residues.

The count of this clone is one. The chain carries TRBV10-3 and TRBJ2-3, with 8 bases that match TRBD2. The CDR3 contains 20 residues. J was trimmed by 4 bases and V by 0 bases; bases with no gene match: 18. CDR1 and CDR2 (germline): ENHRY, SYGVKD. For the CDR3, the DNA is TGTGCCATCAGTGAGTCCACTGGTTATAGCCTTAGCGGGATAGCAGATACGCAGTATTTT. Protein product: CAISESTGYSLSGIADTQYF.

This chain joins TRBV19 and TRBJ2-1; TRBD2 matches 12 bases. Germline values: CDR1 LNHDA, CDR2 SQIVND (reference sequence). The V and J ends lost 3 bases and 8 bases, in that order; junction bases with no gene match: 5. The CDR3 sequence is 15 residues long. CDR3 in amino acids: CASSMLGLAGYEQFF. The CDR3 coding sequence is TGTGCCAGTAGTATGCTAGGACTAGCGGGATATGAGCAGTTCTTC.

V and J are TRBV2 and TRBJ1-1; D is perhaps TRBD1 (5 bases). The CDR3 has 13 residues. From germline, CDR1 is SNHLY and CDR2 FYNNEI. Trimming shortened V by 5 bases and J by 7 bases, and 14 bases separated the two germline ends. In DNA, the CDR3 is TGTGCCAGCAGTAGACAGCAAACTCTTGAAGCTTTCTTT. Its protein product is CASSRQQTLEAFF.

V gene TRBV13 combines with J gene TRBJ2-2; a possible D gene is TRBD1 (5 bases). CDR1 is PRHDT and CDR2 is FYEKMQ in the germline V gene (reference sequence). Trimming left V 5 bases short and J 4 bases short, with 11 bases between. The CDR3 consists of 14 residues. The CDR3 sequence is CASSPRDSTGELFF. The CDR3 nucleotides read TGTGCCAGCAGCCCAAGAGACAGCACCGGGGAGCTGTTTTTT.

The sample holds one count of this clone. The genes are TRBV2 and TRBJ1-2; unclear D gene. Germline values: CDR1 SNHLY, CDR2 FYNNEI. The CDR3 spans 15 residues. Deletions cut 1 base from V and 4 bases from J, with 13 bases between. CDR3: CASSEGASQTYGYTF. In nucleotides, the CDR3 is TGTGCCAGCAGTGAAGGGGCCTCACAGACCTATGGCTACACCTTC.

V usage is TRBV30 and J usage is TRBJ1-5; maybe TRBD1 (5 bases). The CDR3 spans 15 residues. V lost 0 bases, J lost 1 base, and 10 bases lay in between. Germline CDR1 is GTSNPN and CDR2 is SVGIG (reference sequence). CDR3 DNA sequence: TGTGCCTGGAGTGTACAGGAGGGAAGCAATCAGCCCCAGCATTTT. It yields the protein CAWSVQEGSNQPQHF.

The chain is built from TRBV19 and TRBJ2-2, with D possibly TRBD1 on 5 matching bases. CDR3 length: 15 residues. V lost 5 bases, J lost 2 bases, and 12 bases lay in between. The germline CDR1 and CDR2 sequences are LNHDA and SQIVND (reference sequence). The CDR3 DNA sequence: TGTGCCAGTAGTTCTAGACAGATCAACACCGGGGAGCTGTTTTTT. As protein: CASSSRQINTGELFF.

The chain carries TRBV6-5 and TRBJ2-3; D uncertain. The CDR3 runs to 12 residues. V was trimmed by 7 bases and J by 5 bases, leaving 10 bases between them. From germline, CDR1 is MNHEY and CDR2 SVGAGI. The CDR3 nucleotides read TGTGCCAGCATCTCGCCGGGAGATACGCAGTATTTT. This gives the protein CASISPGDTQYF.

This clone has only a few counts. The chain combines TRBV9 with TRBJ2-5; 11 nucleotides align to TRBD1. There are 15 residues in the CDR3. Germline V gene data show CDR1 as SGDLS and CDR2 as YYNGEE. V shed 3 bases and J 0 bases; nucleotides not matched to a gene: 1. This chain's CDR3 is CASSAGQGDQETQYF. For the CDR3, the DNA is TGTGCCAGCAGCGCGGGACAGGGGGACCAAGAGACCCAGTACTTC. The variable domain in full, with the rest retrieved from reference TRBV9 and TRBJ2-5, is DSGVTQTPKHLITATGQRVTLRCSPRSGDLSVYWYQQSLDQGLQFLIQYYNGEERAKGNILERFSAQQFPDLHSELNLSSLELGDSALYFCASSAGQGDQETQYFGPGTRLLVL.

This clone was counted a single time. The rearrangement uses TRBV21-1 and TRBJ1-5; the D segment call TRBD1 is taken from the table without a DNA check. TRBV21-1 represents a pseudogene. The CDR3 is 16 residues long. The CDR3 sequence is CASSSRGSYSNQPQHF. Here the CDR3 DNA reads TGTGCCAGCAGCAGCAGGGGTTCTTATAGCAATCAGCCCCAGCATTTT.

This sequence joins TRBV9 and TRBJ2-1; 11 bases match TRBD1. The V and J ends lost 0 bases and 6 bases, in that order; junction bases with no gene match: 2. In germline, CDR1 is SGDLS, CDR2 YYNGEE. CDR3 length: 15 amino acids. The CDR3 spells CASSVEGTGGNEQFF. The CDR3 nucleotides are TGTGCCAGCAGCGTAGAAGGGACAGGGGGCAATGAGCAGTTCTTC.